This is a list of T cell receptor beta chains from one sample in a study of T cell repertoires in cytomegalovirus infection. Each CDR3 protein is one row after TCRdb ran MiXCR on the reads. The table lists more than 400,000 distinct CDR3 sequences, 26% of them singletons. Material: PBMCs. Receptors were obtained from a human donor in good health (CMV status not recorded). Some clones in this sample may be carry-over from other donors' samples. Both conserved end residues are trimmed from each CDR3. D genes are given only for firm matches. A row's size may be missing; if present it is once, few, many or a size class.

V,D,J,size,CDR3
TRBV4-3,.,TRBJ2-1,few,ASSQVNRVGYNEQF
TRBV12-5,.,TRBJ2-1,.,ASGRLRDLRGSYNEQF
TRBV19,TRBD1,TRBJ1-6,.,ASSTRDRAIRNSPLH
TRBV3-1,.,TRBJ2-1,few,ASSLWGGYNEQF
TRBV19,.,TRBJ2-1,few,ASAPPSRKIAYNEQF
TRBV7-9,.,TRBJ1-6,.,ASSPDPQQPLH
TRBV5-4,.,TRBJ1-1,.,ASSLGRINTEAF
TRBV11-2,.,TRBJ1-5,.,ASSPSGAYNQPQH
TRBV6-2/TRBV6-3,.,TRBJ1-1,.,ASSYDTEAF
TRBV11-2,.,TRBJ2-7,.,ASSFSSPSYEQY
TRBV12-3/TRBV12-4,TRBD1,TRBJ2-1,.,ASSSTGVNEQF
TRBV7-3,.,TRBJ2-3,few,ASSIRGDTQY
TRBV7-2,.,TRBJ1-4,many,ASSPRRVGEKLF
TRBV7-9,TRBD1,TRBJ2-3,many,ASSSFRDREMFTQY
TRBV5-1,TRBD2,TRBJ2-7,.,ASSSSGDYEQY
TRBV7-9,.,TRBJ2-1,many,ASSFGYDEQF
TRBV6-2/TRBV6-3,.,TRBJ2-7,.,ASSYDTYEQY
TRBV6-1,.,TRBJ2-1,.,ASDWEDEQF
TRBV24-1,.,TRBJ2-1,few,ATSDPYNEQF
TRBV11-2,TRBD2,TRBJ2-2,.,ASSFRTSLTGELF
TRBV10-3,TRBD1,TRBJ1-2,.,AARGGPGYGYT
TRBV9,.,TRBJ1-3,.,ASSAILSGNTIY
TRBV7-2,.,TRBJ2-1,many,ASTFRGGNEQF
TRBV12-3/TRBV12-4,.,TRBJ1-2,.,ASSPIPSYGYT
TRBV11-2,.,TRBJ2-5,few,ASSLKGETQY
TRBV6-2/TRBV6-3,.,TRBJ2-4,few,ASSLDLAKNIQY
TRBV5-1,TRBD2,TRBJ2-1,.,ASSFERGYNEQF
TRBV3-1,TRBD2,TRBJ2-1,.,ASSQAPTSGTGNEQF
TRBV6-1,.,TRBJ1-1,few,ASTPPGITEAF
TRBV27,TRBD1,TRBJ2-5,.,ASKIRDRGRETQY
TRBV4-2,.,TRBJ2-1,.,ASSQEGVGATTKDEQF
TRBV7-3,TRBD1,TRBJ1-6,many,ASRTDRGGSYNSPLH
TRBV6-2/TRBV6-3,.,TRBJ1-1,few,AIETAGRGAGAF
TRBV5-6,.,TRBJ1-1,.,ASSLLQGTAEAF
TRBV3-1,.,TRBJ2-5,few,ASSQGTTSTTQY
TRBV7-2,TRBD2,TRBJ2-5,.,ASSLLRGEETQY
TRBV7-2,.,TRBJ2-3,many,ASSLPGMKGPY
TRBV29-1,.,TRBJ2-5,few,SVGPHQETQY
TRBV6-5,.,TRBJ1-1,.,ATSDSPTEAF
TRBV14,.,TRBJ1-2,few,ASSQTGGGPWYT
TRBV7-6,.,TRBJ2-5,many,ASSPGPYFQETQY
TRBV6-2/TRBV6-3,.,TRBJ1-1,.,ASRLTQQGTEAF
TRBV11-2,TRBD1,TRBJ1-1,.,ASSLGSLTGRPEAF
TRBV12-3/TRBV12-4,.,TRBJ2-5,few,ASSTNPIQETQY
TRBV6-2/TRBV6-3,TRBD1,TRBJ1-5,.,ASYSTDTGTGGHQPQH
TRBV19,.,TRBJ1-6,.,ASSIDRDNDNSPLH
TRBV5-8,TRBD1,TRBJ1-5,.,ASSLQGAKPQH
TRBV29-1,.,TRBJ1-1,.,SVYPRGGSTEAF
TRBV4-3,.,TRBJ1-4,few,ASSQEVEGSGEKLF
TRBV9,TRBD2,TRBJ2-3,few,ASGRALDTQY
TRBV7-2,TRBD2,TRBJ2-1,many,ASSFTSVGIYNEQF
TRBV29-1,.,TRBJ2-6,few,SATASSGANVLT